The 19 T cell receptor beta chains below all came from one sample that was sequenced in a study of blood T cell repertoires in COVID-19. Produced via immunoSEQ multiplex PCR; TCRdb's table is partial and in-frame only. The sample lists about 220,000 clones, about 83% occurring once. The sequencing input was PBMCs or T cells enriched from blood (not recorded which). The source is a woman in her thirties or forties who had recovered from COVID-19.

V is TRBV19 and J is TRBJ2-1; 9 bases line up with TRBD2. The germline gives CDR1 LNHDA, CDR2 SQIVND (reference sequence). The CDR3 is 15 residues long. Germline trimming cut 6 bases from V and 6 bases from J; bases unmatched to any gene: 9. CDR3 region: CASRPGTSWRNEQFF. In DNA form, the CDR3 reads TGTGCCAGTAGACCCGGGACTAGCTGGCGCAATGAGCAGTTCTTC.

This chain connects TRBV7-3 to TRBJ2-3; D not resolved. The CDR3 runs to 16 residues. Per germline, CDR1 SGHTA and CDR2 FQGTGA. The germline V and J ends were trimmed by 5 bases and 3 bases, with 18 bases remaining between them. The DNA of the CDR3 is TGTGCCAGCAGCCCTTTTTCAGGATTGAGTACAGATACGCAGTATTTT. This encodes CASSPFSGLSTDTQYF.

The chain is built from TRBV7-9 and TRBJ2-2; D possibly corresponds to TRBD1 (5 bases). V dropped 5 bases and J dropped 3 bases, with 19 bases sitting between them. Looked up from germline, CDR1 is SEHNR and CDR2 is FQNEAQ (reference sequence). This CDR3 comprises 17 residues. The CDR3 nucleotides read TGTGCCAGCAGCCGAAAACTTACAGGAGCCGACACCGGGGAGCTGTTTTTT. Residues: CASSRKLTGADTGELFF. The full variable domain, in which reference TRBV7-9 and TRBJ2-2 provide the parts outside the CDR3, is DTGVSQNPRHKITKRGQNVTFRCDPISEHNRLYWYRQTLGQGPEFLTYFQNEAQLEKSRLLSDRFSAERPKGSFSTLEIQRTEQGDSAMYLCASSRKLTGADTGELFFGEGSRLTVL.

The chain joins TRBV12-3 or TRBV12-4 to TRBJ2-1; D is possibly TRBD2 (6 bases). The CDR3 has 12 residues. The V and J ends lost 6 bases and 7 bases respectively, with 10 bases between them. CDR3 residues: CASSSGGNEQFF. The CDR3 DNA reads TGTGCCAGCAGCTCTGGGGGGAATGAGCAGTTCTTC.

CDR3 nucleotide sequence: TGTGCCAGCAGCGCAGGACCCGGGACAGGGTCCCGATACGAGCAGTACTTC. It yields the protein CASSAGPGTGSRYEQYF. The chain recombines TRBV7-9 with TRBJ2-7, with TRBD1 matching over 9 bases. From germline, CDR1 is SEHNR and CDR2 FQNEAQ (reference sequence). Unmatched junction bases numbered 15, after V lost 5 bases and J lost 4 bases. The CDR3 is 17 amino acids. The full variable domain, in which reference TRBV7-9 and TRBJ2-7 provide the parts outside the CDR3, is DTGVSQNPRHKITKRGQNVTFRCDPISEHNRLYWYRQTLGQGPEFLTYFQNEAQLEKSRLLSDRFSAERPKGSFSTLEIQRTEQGDSAMYLCASSAGPGTGSRYEQYFGPGTRLTVT.

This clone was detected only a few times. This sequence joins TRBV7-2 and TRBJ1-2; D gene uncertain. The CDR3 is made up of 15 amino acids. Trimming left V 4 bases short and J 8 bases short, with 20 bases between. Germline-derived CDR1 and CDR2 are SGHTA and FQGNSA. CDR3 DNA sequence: TGTGCCAGCAGCTACCTGGAGCGGGCTGGCCGCGGCTACACCTTC. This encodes CASSYLERAGRGYTF.

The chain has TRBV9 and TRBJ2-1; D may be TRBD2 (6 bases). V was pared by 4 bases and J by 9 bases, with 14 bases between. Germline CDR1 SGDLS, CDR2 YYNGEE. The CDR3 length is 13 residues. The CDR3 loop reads CASSPSQGGEQFF. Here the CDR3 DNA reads TGTGCCAGCAGCCCTTCTCAGGGAGGTGAGCAGTTCTTC.

In DNA form, the CDR3 reads TGTGCCAGCAGCGTAGATGCTGGGGGACTACAGGCTTTCTTT. This codes for CASSVDAGGLQAFF. The chain carries TRBV9 and TRBJ1-1, with D possibly being TRBD1 (5 bases). Trimming left V 0 bases short and J 11 bases short, with 17 bases between. Germline V gene data show CDR1 as SGDLS and CDR2 as YYNGEE. The CDR3 length is 14 residues.

The CDR3 region is CASSVEASGLWNEQFF. Here the CDR3 DNA reads TGTGCCAGCAGCGTAGAGGCTAGCGGGCTCTGGAATGAGCAGTTCTTC. The chain joins TRBV9 to TRBJ2-1, with 8 bases fitting TRBD2. In germline, CDR1 is SGDLS, CDR2 YYNGEE. The CDR3 runs to 16 residues. J lost 7 bases, V lost 0 bases, and 9 bases had no gene match.

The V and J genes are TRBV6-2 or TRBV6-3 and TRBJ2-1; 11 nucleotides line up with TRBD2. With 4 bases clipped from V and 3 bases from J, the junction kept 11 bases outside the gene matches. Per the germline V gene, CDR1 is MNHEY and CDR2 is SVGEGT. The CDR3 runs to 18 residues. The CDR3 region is CASSSGTSGGSLYNEQFF. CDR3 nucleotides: TGTGCCAGCAGTTCCGGGACTAGCGGCGGATCCCTCTACAATGAGCAGTTCTTC.

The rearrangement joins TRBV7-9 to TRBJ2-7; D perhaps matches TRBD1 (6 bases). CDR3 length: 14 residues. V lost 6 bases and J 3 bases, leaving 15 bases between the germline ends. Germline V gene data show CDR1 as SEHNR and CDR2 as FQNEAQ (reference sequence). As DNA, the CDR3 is TGTGCCAGCAGGAGCCAGGGGACCCACTACGAGCAGTACTTC. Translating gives CASRSQGTHYEQYF.

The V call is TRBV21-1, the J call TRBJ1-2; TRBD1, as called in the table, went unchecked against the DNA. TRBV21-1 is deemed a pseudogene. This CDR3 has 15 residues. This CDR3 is CASSKIHGPKWGYTF. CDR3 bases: TGTGCCAGCAGCAAGATACATGGCCCGAAGTGGGGCTACACCTTC.

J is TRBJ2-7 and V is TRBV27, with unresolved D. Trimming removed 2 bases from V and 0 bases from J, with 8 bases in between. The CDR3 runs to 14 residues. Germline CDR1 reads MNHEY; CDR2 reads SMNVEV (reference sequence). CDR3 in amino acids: CASSLDRVSYEQYF. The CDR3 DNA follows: TGTGCCAGCAGTTTAGATCGAGTCTCCTACGAGCAGTACTTC.

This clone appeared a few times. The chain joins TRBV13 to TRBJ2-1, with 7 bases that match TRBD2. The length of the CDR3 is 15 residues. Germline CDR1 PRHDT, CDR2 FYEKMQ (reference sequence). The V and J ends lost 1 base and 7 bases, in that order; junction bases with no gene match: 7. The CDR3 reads CASSLEGSGENEQFF. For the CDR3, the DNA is TGTGCCAGCAGCTTAGAGGGCAGCGGGGAGAATGAGCAGTTCTTC.

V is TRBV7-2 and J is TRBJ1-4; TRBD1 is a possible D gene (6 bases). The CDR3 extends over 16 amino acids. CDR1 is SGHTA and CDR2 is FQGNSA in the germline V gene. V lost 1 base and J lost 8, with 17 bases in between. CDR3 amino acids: CASSLGGAQGREKLFF. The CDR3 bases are TGTGCCAGCAGCTTAGGGGGTGCGCAGGGGCGGGAAAAACTGTTTTTT.

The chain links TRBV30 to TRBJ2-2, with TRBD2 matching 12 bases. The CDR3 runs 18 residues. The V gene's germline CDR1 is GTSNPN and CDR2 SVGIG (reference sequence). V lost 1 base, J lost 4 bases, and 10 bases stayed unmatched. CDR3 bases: TGTGCCTGGAGTGGGGGTTCTAGCGGGAGGGCCGTCACCGGGGAGCTGTTTTTT. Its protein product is CAWSGGSSGRAVTGELFF.

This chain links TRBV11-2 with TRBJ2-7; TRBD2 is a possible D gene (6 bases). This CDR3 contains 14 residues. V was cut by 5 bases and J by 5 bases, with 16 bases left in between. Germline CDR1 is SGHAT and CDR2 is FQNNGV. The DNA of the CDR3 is TGTGCCAGCAGCACCGGGACTTACGACAACGAGCAGTACTTC. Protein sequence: CASSTGTYDNEQYF.

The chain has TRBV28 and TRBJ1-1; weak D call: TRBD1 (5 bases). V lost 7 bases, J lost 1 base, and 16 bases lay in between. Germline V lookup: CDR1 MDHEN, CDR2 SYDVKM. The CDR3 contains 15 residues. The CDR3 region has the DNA TGTGCCAGCACCCTGAGGGGAGGATCGAACACTGAAGCTTTCTTT. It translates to CASTLRGGSNTEAFF.

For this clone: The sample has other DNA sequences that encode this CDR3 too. The CDR3 spells CASSLGQGPYEQYF. CDR3 DNA: TGTGCCAGCTCACTGGGACAGGGTCCCTACGAGCAGTACTTC. The chain couples TRBV18 to TRBJ2-7, with 9 bases that match TRBD1. From germline, CDR1 is KGHSH and CDR2 LQKENI. This CDR3 has 14 residues. J gave up 2 bases and V 4 bases, and 3 bases lay outside the gene matches.